This is a list of T cell receptor beta chains from one sample in a study of T cell responses to AZD1222 COVID-19 vaccine. Clones were sequenced by immunoSEQ multiplex PCR, and TCRdb holds only the in-frame ones, with some missing. This table has about 140,000 clones, 88% appearing once. The sequences come from peripheral blood, collected 28 days after the second dose of the MenACWY control vaccine. All receptors come from an adult who received the MenACWY meningococcal vaccine as a control. CDR3s include the opening cysteine and the closing phenylalanine or tryptophan. The D gene is left open where the match is weak. Clone size is shown for a subset of rows, as once, few, many or a class of expanded clone.

cdr3_aa: CASSIYGVFPDGYTF
cdr3_nt: TGTGCCAGTAGTATTTACGGAGTTTTCCCCGATGGCTACACCTTC
v_call: TRBV19
j_call: TRBJ1-2
d_call: .
clone_size: .

cdr3_aa: CASSVGSGREQYF
cdr3_nt: TGTGCCAGCAGCGTAGGATCAGGGCGCGAGCAGTACTTC
v_call: TRBV9
j_call: TRBJ2-7
d_call: .
clone_size: .

cdr3_aa: CASSEQVIYGYTF
cdr3_nt: TGTGCCAGCAGTGAACAGGTTATCTATGGCTACACCTTC
v_call: TRBV6-1
j_call: TRBJ1-2
d_call: .
clone_size: .

cdr3_aa: CSVARLADTQYF
cdr3_nt: TGCAGCGTTGCTAGGCTGGCAGATACGCAGTATTTT
v_call: TRBV29-1
j_call: TRBJ2-3
d_call: .
clone_size: .

cdr3_aa: CAILENLRDRYWSYGYTF
cdr3_nt: TGTGCCATTCTGGAAAACCTCCGGGACAGGTATTGGAGCTATGGCTACACCTTC
v_call: TRBV21-1
j_call: TRBJ1-2
d_call: .
clone_size: .

cdr3_aa: CASSLNGGTEAFF
cdr3_nt: TGTGCCAGCAGTTTGAACGGTGGTACTGAAGCTTTCTTT
v_call: TRBV12-3/TRBV12-4
j_call: TRBJ1-1
d_call: .
clone_size: .

cdr3_aa: CASSPGRSSYNEQFF
cdr3_nt: TGCGCCAGCAGCCCCGGACGTAGCTCCTACAATGAGCAGTTCTTC
v_call: TRBV5-1
j_call: TRBJ2-1
d_call: .
clone_size: .

cdr3_aa: CASSKDRGQGYTF
cdr3_nt: TGTGCCAGCAGTAAAGACAGGGGGCAGGGCTACACCTTC
v_call: TRBV6-4
j_call: TRBJ1-2
d_call: TRBD1
clone_size: few

cdr3_aa: CASSIGGQGASEAFF
cdr3_nt: TGTGCCAGTAGTATAGGAGGGCAGGGGGCCTCTGAAGCTTTCTTT
v_call: TRBV19
j_call: TRBJ1-1
d_call: TRBD1
clone_size: .

cdr3_aa: CASSPPGTGKTEAFF
cdr3_nt: TGTGCCAGCAGCCCCCCCGGGACAGGGAAAACTGAAGCTTTCTTT
v_call: TRBV7-9
j_call: TRBJ1-1
d_call: TRBD1
clone_size: .

cdr3_aa: CASSQAGTLNTGELFF
cdr3_nt: TGTGCCAGCAGCCAGGCCGGGACTCTGAACACCGGGGAGCTGTTTTTT
v_call: TRBV11-3
j_call: TRBJ2-2
d_call: .
clone_size: .

cdr3_aa: CASSFGRGGTEAFF
cdr3_nt: TGTGCCAGCAGTTTCGGCCGGGGGGGGACTGAAGCTTTCTTT
v_call: TRBV6-5
j_call: TRBJ1-1
d_call: .
clone_size: .

cdr3_aa: CATSRDQGGTGELFF
cdr3_nt: TGTGCCACCAGCAGAGATCAGGGTGGCACCGGGGAGCTGTTTTTT
v_call: TRBV15
j_call: TRBJ2-2
d_call: .
clone_size: .

cdr3_aa: CASTVGRTNTEAFF
cdr3_nt: TGTGCCAGCACCGTTGGACGCACGAACACTGAAGCTTTCTTT
v_call: TRBV6-5
j_call: TRBJ1-1
d_call: .
clone_size: .

cdr3_aa: CAISGVPLYNEQFF
cdr3_nt: TGTGCCATCAGTGGTGTACCCCTCTACAATGAGCAGTTCTTC
v_call: TRBV10-3
j_call: TRBJ2-1
d_call: .
clone_size: .

cdr3_aa: CASSQDILRTTYEQYF
cdr3_nt: TGTGCCAGCAGCCAAGATATACTGAGGACAACCTACGAGCAGTACTTC
v_call: TRBV4-2
j_call: TRBJ2-7
d_call: .
clone_size: few

cdr3_aa: CASSSIRGGQETQYF
cdr3_nt: TGCGCCAGCAGCTCGATCAGGGGGGGTCAAGAGACCCAGTACTTC
v_call: TRBV5-1
j_call: TRBJ2-5
d_call: .
clone_size: .

cdr3_aa: CASSRTSSSGNTIYF
cdr3_nt: TGTGCCAGCAGCCGGACATCGAGCTCTGGAAACACCATATATTTT
v_call: TRBV7-2
j_call: TRBJ1-3
d_call: .
clone_size: .

cdr3_aa: CASTKTSGGYNEQFF
cdr3_nt: TGTGCCAGCACGAAGACTAGCGGGGGCTACAATGAGCAGTTCTTC
v_call: TRBV7-9
j_call: TRBJ2-1
d_call: TRBD2
clone_size: few

cdr3_aa: CASSIGPERTFNYGYTF
cdr3_nt: TGTGCCAGTAGTATAGGACCGGAGCGGACCTTTAACTATGGCTACACCTTC
v_call: TRBV19
j_call: TRBJ1-2
d_call: .
clone_size: few

cdr3_aa: CASSPRQSDQPQHF
cdr3_nt: TGTGCCAGCAGTCCCCGACAGTCAGACCAGCCCCAGCATTTT
v_call: TRBV27
j_call: TRBJ1-5
d_call: .
clone_size: .

cdr3_aa: CASSAGYRSGDEQFF
cdr3_nt: TGTGCCAGTAGTGCGGGATATCGAAGCGGGGATGAGCAGTTCTTC
v_call: TRBV19
j_call: TRBJ2-1
d_call: TRBD2
clone_size: once

cdr3_aa: CATSDPASTSGRRDYNEQFF
cdr3_nt: TGTGCCACCAGTGACCCAGCCTCGACTAGCGGGAGGAGAGATTACAATGAGCAGTTCTTC
v_call: TRBV24-1
j_call: TRBJ2-1
d_call: TRBD2
clone_size: .

cdr3_aa: CASSPARTGTNNEQFF
cdr3_nt: TGTGCCAGCAGTCCCGCGCGGACAGGGACCAACAATGAGCAGTTCTTC
v_call: TRBV6-2/TRBV6-3
j_call: TRBJ2-1
d_call: TRBD1
clone_size: .

cdr3_aa: CASSASGGQETQYF
cdr3_nt: TGTGCCAGCAGTGCCAGCGGGGGACAAGAGACCCAGTACTTC
v_call: TRBV2
j_call: TRBJ2-5
d_call: TRBD2
clone_size: once

cdr3_aa: CASSATGRGNQPQHF
cdr3_nt: TGTGCCAGTAGCGCGACAGGGAGAGGCAATCAGCCCCAGCATTTT
v_call: TRBV19
j_call: TRBJ1-5
d_call: TRBD1
clone_size: .

cdr3_aa: CASSQDVAYGYTF
cdr3_nt: TGTGCCAGCAGCCAAGATGTGGCCTATGGCTACACCTTC
v_call: TRBV3-1/TRBV3-2
j_call: TRBJ1-2
d_call: .
clone_size: .

cdr3_aa: CASSIVDRFFNTGELFF
cdr3_nt: TGTGCCAGTAGTATAGTTGACAGGTTTTTTAACACCGGGGAGCTGTTTTTT
v_call: TRBV19
j_call: TRBJ2-2
d_call: .
clone_size: once

cdr3_aa: CASSQSYQRESDTQYF
cdr3_nt: TGTGCCAGCAGCCAATCTTACCAGCGGGAGTCAGATACGCAGTATTTT
v_call: TRBV4-2
j_call: TRBJ2-3
d_call: TRBD2
clone_size: once

cdr3_aa: CASSLRLTGLTSPLHF
cdr3_nt: TGTGCCAGCAGTTTACGACTGACAGGGCTTACTTCACCCCTCCACTTT
v_call: TRBV28
j_call: TRBJ1-6
d_call: TRBD1
clone_size: many

cdr3_aa: CASSLVAEGNTEAFF
cdr3_nt: TGTGCCAGCAGCTTAGTAGCTGAGGGGAACACTGAAGCTTTCTTT
v_call: TRBV11-1
j_call: TRBJ1-1
d_call: .
clone_size: .

cdr3_aa: CASSPGAGGEQYF
cdr3_nt: TGTGCCAGCTCACCCGGGGCCGGGGGCGAGCAGTACTTC
v_call: TRBV18
j_call: TRBJ2-7
d_call: .
clone_size: .

cdr3_aa: CASSLSLRGQGYEQYF
cdr3_nt: TGTGCCAGCAGTTTAAGTCTGAGGGGACAGGGGTACGAGCAGTACTTC
v_call: TRBV27
j_call: TRBJ2-7
d_call: TRBD1
clone_size: .

cdr3_aa: CASSQETGLENEKLFF
cdr3_nt: TGCGCCAGCAGCCAAGAGACAGGGCTCGAAAATGAAAAACTGTTTTTT
v_call: TRBV4-3
j_call: TRBJ1-4
d_call: TRBD1
clone_size: .

cdr3_aa: CASSEQSISNQPQHF
cdr3_nt: TGTGCCAGCAGTGAACAGTCTATTAGCAATCAGCCCCAGCATTTT
v_call: TRBV2
j_call: TRBJ1-5
d_call: .
clone_size: few

cdr3_aa: CATSSLQELFF
cdr3_nt: TGTGCCACCAGCAGTCTCCAGGAGCTGTTTTTT
v_call: TRBV15
j_call: TRBJ2-2
d_call: .
clone_size: .

cdr3_aa: CASSPTPDSRGYTF
cdr3_nt: TGTGCCAGTAGTCCCACCCCTGACTCGCGGGGCTACACCTTC
v_call: TRBV19
j_call: TRBJ1-2
d_call: .
clone_size: once

cdr3_aa: CASSVGWSETQYF
cdr3_nt: TGTGCCAGCAGCGTAGGTTGGTCGGAGACCCAGTACTTC
v_call: TRBV9
j_call: TRBJ2-5
d_call: .
clone_size: .

cdr3_aa: CASSLGVRGKNGYTF
cdr3_nt: TGTGCCAGCAGCTTAGGGGTCCGGGGAAAGAATGGCTACACCTTC
v_call: TRBV7-9
j_call: TRBJ1-2
d_call: .
clone_size: .

cdr3_aa: CASVLGDPSSGANVLTF
cdr3_nt: TGCGCCAGTGTGCTGGGGGATCCAAGCTCTGGGGCCAACGTCCTGACTTTC
v_call: TRBV5-1
j_call: TRBJ2-6
d_call: .
clone_size: once

cdr3_aa: CASRRGQGARGANVLTF
cdr3_nt: TGTGCCAGCAGACGGGGACAGGGGGCGCGCGGGGCCAACGTCCTGACTTTC
v_call: TRBV5-6
j_call: TRBJ2-6
d_call: TRBD1
clone_size: .

cdr3_aa: CASQRARDSPLHF
cdr3_nt: TGTGCCTCCCAAAGGGCTAGGGATTCACCCCTCCACTTT
v_call: TRBV19
j_call: TRBJ1-6
d_call: .
clone_size: .

cdr3_aa: CASSVTSGRGSDTQYF
cdr3_nt: TGTGCCAGCAGCGTCACAAGCGGGAGGGGCTCAGATACGCAGTATTTT
v_call: TRBV9
j_call: TRBJ2-3
d_call: TRBD2
clone_size: .

cdr3_aa: CASSRSGTLGQYF
cdr3_nt: TGTGCCAGCAGTCGGAGCGGTACCCTTGGGCAGTACTTC
v_call: TRBV3-1/TRBV3-2
j_call: TRBJ2-7
d_call: .
clone_size: .

cdr3_aa: CASSEPTESPLHF
cdr3_nt: TGTGCCAGCAGTGAACCTACCGAATCACCCCTCCACTTT
v_call: TRBV2
j_call: TRBJ1-6
d_call: .
clone_size: .

cdr3_aa: CASSYPGPGTEAFF
cdr3_nt: TGTGCCAGCAGCTACCCAGGCCCTGGGACTGAAGCTTTCTTT
v_call: TRBV11-1
j_call: TRBJ1-1
d_call: .
clone_size: .

cdr3_aa: CAISEGGGVYEQYF
cdr3_nt: TGTGCCATCAGTGAGGGAGGGGGCGTCTACGAGCAGTACTTC
v_call: TRBV10-3
j_call: TRBJ2-7
d_call: .
clone_size: .

cdr3_aa: CASSPRGTIHTDTQYF
cdr3_nt: TGTGCCAGCAGTCCCAGGGGAACCATCCACACAGATACGCAGTATTTT
v_call: TRBV27
j_call: TRBJ2-3
d_call: .
clone_size: .

cdr3_aa: CASIPKGGHRYGYTF
cdr3_nt: TGTGCCAGCATTCCCAAGGGGGGGCACCGCTATGGCTACACCTTC
v_call: TRBV6-5
j_call: TRBJ1-2
d_call: .
clone_size: .

cdr3_aa: CATLPSNQPQHF
cdr3_nt: TGCGCCACCCTACCGAGCAATCAGCCCCAGCATTTT
v_call: TRBV10-1
j_call: TRBJ1-5
d_call: .
clone_size: .

cdr3_aa: CASSEARAEAFF
cdr3_nt: TGTGCCAGCAGTGAGGCCCGAGCTGAAGCTTTCTTT
v_call: TRBV28
j_call: TRBJ1-1
d_call: .
clone_size: .

cdr3_aa: CASSLGFTSNTGELFF
cdr3_nt: TGTGCCAGCAGCTTAGGGTTTACATCCAACACCGGGGAGCTGTTTTTT
v_call: TRBV13
j_call: TRBJ2-2
d_call: .
clone_size: .

cdr3_aa: CASTRHGWDEQYF
cdr3_nt: TGTGCCAGCACCCGACACGGCTGGGACGAGCAGTACTTC
v_call: TRBV12-3/TRBV12-4
j_call: TRBJ2-7
d_call: .
clone_size: .

cdr3_aa: CATSDVGGNQPQHF
cdr3_nt: TGTGCCACCAGTGATGTCGGAGGAAATCAGCCCCAGCATTTT
v_call: TRBV24-1
j_call: TRBJ1-5
d_call: .
clone_size: .

cdr3_aa: CASSMGRETGGYTF
cdr3_nt: TGTGCCAGTAGTATGGGCAGGGAGACGGGTGGCTACACCTTC
v_call: TRBV19
j_call: TRBJ1-2
d_call: .
clone_size: .